This TCR beta chain was profiled in a study of control samples from healthy donors and cancer patients. With 4 bases removed from V and 4 bases from J, the gap between germline ends came to 17 bases. This CDR3 is built from 16 residues. Germline CDR1 and CDR2: LGHNA and YNFKEQ. The table came from immunoSEQ multiplex PCR; TCRdb's copy has only in-frame clones and leaves some out. Among some 120,000 clones listed, about 94% were seen once. The chain has TRBV4-2 and TRBJ1-3; possible D gene TRBD1, 5 bases. The specimen was blood. This clonotype was sampled from a man between 25 and 39 years old in good health. CDR3 in DNA: TGTGCCAGCAGCCCGGGTTGGGGGGGAGTCGGAAACACCATATATTTT. It is translated as CASSPGWGGVGNTIYF.